The rows below give T cell receptor beta chains drawn from one sample of a study of T-cell memory formation after mild COVID-19. TCRdb passed the 5' RACE reads through MiXCR, listing each CDR3 protein once. The table shows about 360,000 distinct CDR3 sequences, with under 15% occurring only once. Sequencing input: PBMCs or a T cell subset sorted from them (not recorded which). The receptors derive from a man aged 18 to 30 who had mild COVID-19 (a few samples of this study predate the infection). Cell type and time point are not known. The CDR3 runs from the conserved cysteine through the conserved F or W. A D gene is named only where the DNA matches it firmly. Only some rows state a clone size, as once, few, many or a class for expanded clones.

>.|TRBD1|TRBJ2-6|TRBV5-1|16
CASSRDRAAGANVLTF
TGCGCCAGCAGCCGTGACAGGGCAGCTGGGGCCAACGTCCTGACTTTC
>few|.|TRBJ1-4|TRBV12-3/TRBV12-4|12
CASSLSAEKLFF
TGTGCCAGCAGTTTATCGGCAGAAAAACTGTTTTTT
>.|TRBD1|TRBJ2-1|TRBV7-3|17
CASSSAPGTGVRNEQFF
TGTGCCAGCAGCTCTGCCCCCGGGACAGGGGTGAGGAATGAGCAGTTCTTC
>.|.|TRBJ2-1|TRBV7-9|14
CASSGDPRYVEQFF
TGTGCCAGCAGCGGGGACCCTCGGTACGTGGAGCAGTTCTTC
>many|.|TRBJ2-7|TRBV6-2/TRBV6-3|11
CASSQNYEQYF
TGCGCCAGCAGCCAGAACTACGAGCAGTACTTC
>few|TRBD2|TRBJ2-1|TRBV12-3/TRBV12-4|15
CASSYRLADYNEQFF
TGTGCCAGCAGTTATCGACTAGCGGATTACAATGAGCAGTTCTTC
>.|TRBD1|TRBJ2-3|TRBV25-1|16
CASSESGGGNTDTQYF
TGTGCCAGCAGTGAATCAGGGGGCGGGAACACAGATACGCAGTATTTT
>few|TRBD1|TRBJ1-2|TRBV6-5|15
CASSYWDRAGYGYTF
TGTGCCAGCAGTTACTGGGACAGGGCGGGGTATGGCTACACCTTC
>.|.|TRBJ1-1|TRBV19|13
CASSIRRLTEAFF
TGTGCCAGTAGTATTCGACGGCTAACTGAAGCTTTCTTT
>many|TRBD1|TRBJ1-5|TRBV20-1|15
CSASSATGWNQPQHF
TGCAGTGCTAGTTCGGCGACAGGGTGGAATCAGCCCCAGCATTTT